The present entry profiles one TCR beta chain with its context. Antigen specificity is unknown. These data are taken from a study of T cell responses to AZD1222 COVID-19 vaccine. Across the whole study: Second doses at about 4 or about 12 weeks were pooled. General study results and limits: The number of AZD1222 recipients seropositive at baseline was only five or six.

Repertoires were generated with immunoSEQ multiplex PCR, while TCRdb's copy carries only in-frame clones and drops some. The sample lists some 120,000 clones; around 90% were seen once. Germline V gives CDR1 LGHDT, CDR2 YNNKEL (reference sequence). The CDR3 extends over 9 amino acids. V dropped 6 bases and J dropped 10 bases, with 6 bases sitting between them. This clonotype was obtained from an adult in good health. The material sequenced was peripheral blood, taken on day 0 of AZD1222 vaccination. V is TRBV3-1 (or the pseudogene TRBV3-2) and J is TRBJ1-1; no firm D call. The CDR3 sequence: CASSPPAFF. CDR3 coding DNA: TGTGCCAGCAGTCCCCCAGCTTTCTTT.